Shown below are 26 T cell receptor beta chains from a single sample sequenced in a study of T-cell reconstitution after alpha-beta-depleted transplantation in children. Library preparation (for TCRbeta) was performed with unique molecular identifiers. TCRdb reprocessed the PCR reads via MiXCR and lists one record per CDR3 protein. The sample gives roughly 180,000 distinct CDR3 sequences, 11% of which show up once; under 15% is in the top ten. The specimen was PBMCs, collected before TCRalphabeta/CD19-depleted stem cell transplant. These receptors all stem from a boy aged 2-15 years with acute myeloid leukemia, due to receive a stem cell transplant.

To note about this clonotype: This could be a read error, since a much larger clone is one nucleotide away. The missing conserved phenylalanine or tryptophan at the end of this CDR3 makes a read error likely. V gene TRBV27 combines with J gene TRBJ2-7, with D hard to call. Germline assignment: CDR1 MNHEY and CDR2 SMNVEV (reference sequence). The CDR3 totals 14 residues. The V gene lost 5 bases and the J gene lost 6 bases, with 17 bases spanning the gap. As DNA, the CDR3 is TGTGCCAGCAGTAAAGTCTCCCGGGTGCCCGAGCAGTACATC. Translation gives CASSKVSRVPEQYI.

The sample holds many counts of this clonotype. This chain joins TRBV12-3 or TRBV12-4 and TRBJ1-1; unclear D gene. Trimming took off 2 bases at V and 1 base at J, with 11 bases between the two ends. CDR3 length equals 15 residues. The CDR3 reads CASSLWWGRNTEAFF. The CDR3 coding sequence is TGTGCCAGCAGTTTATGGTGGGGTCGGAACACTGAAGCTTTCTTT.

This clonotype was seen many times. Written as DNA, the CDR3 is TGCAGCGCACCCCGGACGGACAATGAGCAGTTCTTC. Protein: CSAPRTDNEQFF. This chain connects TRBV29-1 to TRBJ2-1; unclear D gene. This CDR3 has 12 amino acids. Trimming took 7 bases from V and 5 from J, leaving 12 bases between them. Per germline, CDR1 SQVTM and CDR2 ANQGSEA.

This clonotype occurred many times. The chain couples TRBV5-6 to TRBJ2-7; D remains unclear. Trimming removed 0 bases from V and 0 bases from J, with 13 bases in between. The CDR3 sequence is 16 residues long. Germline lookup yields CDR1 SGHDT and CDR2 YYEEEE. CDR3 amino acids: CASSLEGYTNSYEQYF. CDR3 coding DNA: TGTGCCAGCAGCTTGGAAGGGTACACTAACTCCTACGAGCAGTACTTC.

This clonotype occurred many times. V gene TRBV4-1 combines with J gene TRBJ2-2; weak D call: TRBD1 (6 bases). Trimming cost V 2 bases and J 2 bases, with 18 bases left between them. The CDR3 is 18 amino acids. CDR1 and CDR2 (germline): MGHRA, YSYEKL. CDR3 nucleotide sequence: TGCGCCAGCAGCCAAAGAGTTAGATTAGGGGGTAACACCGGGGAGCTGTTTTTT. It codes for CASSQRVRLGGNTGELFF.

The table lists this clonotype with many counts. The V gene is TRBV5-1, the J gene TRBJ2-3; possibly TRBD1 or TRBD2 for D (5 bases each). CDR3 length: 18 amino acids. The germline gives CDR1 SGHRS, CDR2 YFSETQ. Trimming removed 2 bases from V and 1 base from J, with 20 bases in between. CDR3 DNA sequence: TGCGCCAGCAGCTTAGGTACTGGGGGATACGCACGCACAGATACGCAGTATTTT. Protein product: CASSLGTGGYARTDTQYF. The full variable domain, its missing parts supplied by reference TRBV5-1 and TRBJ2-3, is KAGVTQTPRYLIKTRGQQVTLSCSPISGHRSVSWYQQTPGQGLQFLFEYFSETQRNKGNFPGRFSGRQFSNSRSEMNVSTLELGDSALYLCASSLGTGGYARTDTQYFGPGTRLTVL.

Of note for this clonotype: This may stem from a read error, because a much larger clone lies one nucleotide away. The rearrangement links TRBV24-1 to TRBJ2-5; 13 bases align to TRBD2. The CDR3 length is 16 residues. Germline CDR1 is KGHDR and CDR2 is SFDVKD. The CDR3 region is CATSAKGTSGEETQCF. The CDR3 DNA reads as TGTGCCACCAGTGCCAAGGGGACTAGCGGGGAAGAGACCCAGTGCTTC.

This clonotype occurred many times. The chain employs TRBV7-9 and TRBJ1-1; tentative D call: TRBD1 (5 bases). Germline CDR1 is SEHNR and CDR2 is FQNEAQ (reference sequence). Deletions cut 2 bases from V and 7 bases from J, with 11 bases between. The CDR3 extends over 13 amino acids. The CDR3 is CASSLPRGIEAFF. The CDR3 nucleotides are TGTGCCAGCAGCTTACCCCGGGGGATTGAAGCTTTCTTT.

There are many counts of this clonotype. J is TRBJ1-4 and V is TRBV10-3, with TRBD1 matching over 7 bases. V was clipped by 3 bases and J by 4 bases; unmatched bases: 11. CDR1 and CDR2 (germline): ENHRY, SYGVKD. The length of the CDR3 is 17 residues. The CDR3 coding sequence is TGTGCCATCAGTGATATTAACCGGGACAGCCTTAATGAAAAACTGTTTTTT. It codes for CAISDINRDSLNEKLFF.

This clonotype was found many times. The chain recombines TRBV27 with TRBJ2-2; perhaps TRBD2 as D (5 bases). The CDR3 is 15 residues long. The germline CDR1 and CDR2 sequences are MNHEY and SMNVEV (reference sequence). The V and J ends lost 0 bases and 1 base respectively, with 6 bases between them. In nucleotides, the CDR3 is TGTGCCAGCAGTTTATCCACTAGGAACACCGGGGAGCTGTTTTTT. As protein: CASSLSTRNTGELFF.

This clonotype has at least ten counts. DNA for the CDR3: TGTGCCAGCAGTCTTAGTTATATCGATCCGGGACAGGGGGCCGATACGAACACCGGGGAGCTGTTTTTT. It yields the protein CASSLSYIDPGQGADTNTGELFF. V usage is TRBV12-3 or TRBV12-4 and J usage is TRBJ2-2, with 12 bases matching TRBD1. This CDR3 spans 23 amino acids. V dropped 5 bases and J dropped 0; count of bases not matched to a gene: 22.

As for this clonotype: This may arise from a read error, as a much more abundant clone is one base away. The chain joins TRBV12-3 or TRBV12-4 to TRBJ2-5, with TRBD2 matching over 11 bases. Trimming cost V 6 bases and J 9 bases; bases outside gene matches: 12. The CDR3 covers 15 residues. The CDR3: CASSAGTSGGEAQYF. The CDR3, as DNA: TGTGCCAGCAGCGCCGGGACTAGCGGTGGGGAGGCCCAGTACTTC.

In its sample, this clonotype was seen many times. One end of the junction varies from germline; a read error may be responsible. CDR3 coding DNA: TGCGCCAGCACTGCGGTATTATACACAGATACTCAGTATTTT. Translation: CASTAVLYTDTQYF. This chain uses TRBV10-2 with TRBJ2-3; no clear D gene. Germline CDR1 reads WSHSY; CDR2 reads SAAADI. The CDR3 spans 14 residues.

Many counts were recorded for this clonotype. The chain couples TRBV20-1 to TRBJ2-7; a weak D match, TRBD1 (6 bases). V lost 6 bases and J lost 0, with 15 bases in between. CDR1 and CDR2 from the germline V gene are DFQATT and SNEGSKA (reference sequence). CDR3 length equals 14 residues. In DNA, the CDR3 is TGCAGTGCGTACCGGGACACTAGCTCCTACGAGCAGTACTTC. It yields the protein CSAYRDTSSYEQYF.

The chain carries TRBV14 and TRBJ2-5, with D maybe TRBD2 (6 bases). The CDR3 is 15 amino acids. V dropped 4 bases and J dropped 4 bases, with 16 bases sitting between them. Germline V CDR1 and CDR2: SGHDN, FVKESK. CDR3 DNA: TGTGCCAGCAGCCCCAGATTGGGGGGACCAGAGACCCAGTACTTC. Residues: CASSPRLGGPETQYF.

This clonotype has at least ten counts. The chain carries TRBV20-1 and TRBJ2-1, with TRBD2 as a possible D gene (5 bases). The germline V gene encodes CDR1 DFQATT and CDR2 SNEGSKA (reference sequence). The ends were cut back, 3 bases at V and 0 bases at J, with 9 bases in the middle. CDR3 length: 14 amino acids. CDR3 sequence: CSASRGSSYNEQFF. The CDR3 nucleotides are TGCAGTGCTAGTAGAGGGAGCTCCTACAATGAGCAGTTCTTC.

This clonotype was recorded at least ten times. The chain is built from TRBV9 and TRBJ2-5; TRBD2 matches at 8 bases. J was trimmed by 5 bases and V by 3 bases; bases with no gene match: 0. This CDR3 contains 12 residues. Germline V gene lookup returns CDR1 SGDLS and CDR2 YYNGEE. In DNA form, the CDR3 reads TGTGCCAGCAGCGGGACTAGCGAGACCCAGTACTTC. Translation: CASSGTSETQYF.

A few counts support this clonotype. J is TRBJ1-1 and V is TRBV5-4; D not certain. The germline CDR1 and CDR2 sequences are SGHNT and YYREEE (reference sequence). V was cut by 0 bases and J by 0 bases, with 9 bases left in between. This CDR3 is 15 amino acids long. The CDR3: CASSLGQVMNTEAFF. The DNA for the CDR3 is TGTGCCAGCAGCTTGGGTCAGGTCATGAACACTGAAGCTTTCTTT.

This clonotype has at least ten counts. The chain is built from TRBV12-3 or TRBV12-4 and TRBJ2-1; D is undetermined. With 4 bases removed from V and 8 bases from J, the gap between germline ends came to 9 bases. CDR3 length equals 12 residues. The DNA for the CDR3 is TGTGCCAGCAGTTATCAGGTGGATGAGCAGTTCTTC. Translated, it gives CASSYQVDEQFF.

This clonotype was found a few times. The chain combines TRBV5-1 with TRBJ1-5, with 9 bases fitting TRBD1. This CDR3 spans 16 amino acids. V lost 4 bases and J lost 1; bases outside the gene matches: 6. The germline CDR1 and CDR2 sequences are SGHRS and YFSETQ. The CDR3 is CASSLGTGMSNQPQHF. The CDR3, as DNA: TGCGCCAGCAGCCTCGGGACAGGGATGAGCAATCAGCCCCAGCATTTT.

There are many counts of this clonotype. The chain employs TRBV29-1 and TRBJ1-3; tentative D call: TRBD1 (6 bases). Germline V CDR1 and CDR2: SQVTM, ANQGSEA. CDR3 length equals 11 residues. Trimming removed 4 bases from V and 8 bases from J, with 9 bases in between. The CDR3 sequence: CSVGGPDTIYF. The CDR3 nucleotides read TGCAGCGTTGGGGGGCCAGACACCATATATTTT. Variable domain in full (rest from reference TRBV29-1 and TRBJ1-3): SAVISQKPSRDICQRGTSLTIQCQVDSQVTMMFWYRQQPGQSLTLIATANQGSEATYESGFVIDKFPISRPNLTFSTLTVSNMSPEDSSIYLCSVGGPDTIYFGEGSWLTVV.

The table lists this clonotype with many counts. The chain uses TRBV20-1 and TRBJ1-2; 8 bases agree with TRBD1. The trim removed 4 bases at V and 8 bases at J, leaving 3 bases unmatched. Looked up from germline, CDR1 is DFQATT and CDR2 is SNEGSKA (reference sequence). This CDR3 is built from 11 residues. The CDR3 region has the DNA TGCAGTGCTACCCCAGGGGGCGGCTACACCTTC. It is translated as CSATPGGGYTF.

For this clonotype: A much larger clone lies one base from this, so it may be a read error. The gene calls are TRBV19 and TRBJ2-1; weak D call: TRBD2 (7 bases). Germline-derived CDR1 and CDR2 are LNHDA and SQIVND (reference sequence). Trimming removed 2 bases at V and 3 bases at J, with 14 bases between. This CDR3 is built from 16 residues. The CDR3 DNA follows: TGTGCCAGTAGTATACATCGGGGGGCTCTCTACAATGAGCAGTTCTTC. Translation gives CASSIHRGALYNEQFF.

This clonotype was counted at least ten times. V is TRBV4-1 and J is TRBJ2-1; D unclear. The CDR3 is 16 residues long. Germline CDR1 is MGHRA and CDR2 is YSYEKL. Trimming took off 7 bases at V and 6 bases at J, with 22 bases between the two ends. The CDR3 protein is CASNSLETPSGNEQFF. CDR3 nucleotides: TGCGCCAGCAATTCGCTGGAGACACCTTCGGGCAATGAGCAGTTCTTC.

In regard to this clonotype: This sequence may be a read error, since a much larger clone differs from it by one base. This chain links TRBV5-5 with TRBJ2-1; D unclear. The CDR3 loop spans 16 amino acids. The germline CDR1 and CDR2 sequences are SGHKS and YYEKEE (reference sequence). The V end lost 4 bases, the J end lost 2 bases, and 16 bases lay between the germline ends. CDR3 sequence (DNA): TGTGCCAGCAGCGGGCAAGCGTGGGGTACCTACAATGAGCAGTTCTTC. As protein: CASSGQAWGTYNEQFF. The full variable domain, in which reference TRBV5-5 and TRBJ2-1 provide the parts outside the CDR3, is DAGVTQSPTHLIKTRGQQVTLRCSPISGHKSVSWYQQVLGQGPQFIFQYYEKEERGRGNFPDRFSARQFPNYSSELNVNALLLGDSALYLCASSGQAWGTYNEQFFGPGTRLTVL.

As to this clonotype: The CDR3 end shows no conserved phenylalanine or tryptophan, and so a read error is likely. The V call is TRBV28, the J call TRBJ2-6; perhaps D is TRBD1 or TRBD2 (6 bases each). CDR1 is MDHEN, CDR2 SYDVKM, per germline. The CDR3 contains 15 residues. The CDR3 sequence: CASSEGGTGASVLTS. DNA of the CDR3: TGTGCCAGCAGTGAAGGGGGGACTGGGGCCAGCGTCCTGACTTCC.